The rows below give T cell receptor beta chains drawn from one sample of a study of blood T cell repertoires in COVID-19. TCRdb's copy holds only in-frame clones and misses some; the assay was immunoSEQ multiplex PCR. This table holds about 180,000 clones, roughly 77% found once. Material for sequencing was peripheral blood. Receptor source: a man aged 70-80 years with active or convalescent COVID-19. Both conserved end residues are part of each CDR3. Each record gives: CDR3 protein, CDR3 DNA, V gene, J gene, D gene, clone size. D genes are given only for firm matches. The size of a clone is reported for some rows only, either as once, few or many, or as a class for expanded clones.

cdr3_aa: CASSFSPNNEQFF; cdr3_nt: TGTGCCAGCAGCTTTAGCCCCAACAATGAGCAGTTCTTC; v_call: TRBV7-9; j_call: TRBJ2-1; d_call: NA; clone_size: NA
cdr3_aa: CASSSIMFDTIYF; cdr3_nt: TGTGCCAGCTCGAGTATTATGTTTGACACCATATATTTT; v_call: TRBV6-5; j_call: TRBJ1-3; d_call: NA; clone_size: NA
cdr3_aa: CASSLRTGAEAFF; cdr3_nt: TGTGCCAGCAGTTTGCGGACAGGGGCTGAAGCTTTCTTT; v_call: TRBV12-3/TRBV12-4; j_call: TRBJ1-1; d_call: TRBD1; clone_size: NA
cdr3_aa: CASSPTGGVMVPGGYTF; cdr3_nt: TGTGCCAGCAGCCCCACCGGGGGGGTCATGGTGCCGGGGGGCTACACCTTC; v_call: TRBV7-3; j_call: TRBJ1-2; d_call: NA; clone_size: NA
cdr3_aa: CASSSRLAFEHEQFF; cdr3_nt: TGTGCCAGCAGCTCTCGACTAGCGTTCGAGCATGAGCAGTTCTTC; v_call: TRBV9; j_call: TRBJ2-1; d_call: TRBD2; clone_size: NA
cdr3_aa: CASRGQGSDTQYF; cdr3_nt: TGCGCCAGCAGAGGACAGGGCTCAGATACGCAGTATTTT; v_call: TRBV10-1; j_call: TRBJ2-3; d_call: TRBD1; clone_size: NA
cdr3_aa: CACPTGTGGGYTF; cdr3_nt: TGTGCCTGTCCGACGGGGACAGGGGGTGGCTACACCTTC; v_call: TRBV30; j_call: TRBJ1-2; d_call: TRBD1; clone_size: NA
cdr3_aa: CASSITRAEAQYF; cdr3_nt: TGTGCCAGTAGTATCACCAGGGCCGAGGCCCAGTACTTC; v_call: TRBV19; j_call: TRBJ2-5; d_call: NA; clone_size: few
cdr3_aa: CASSWTGVGSNQPQHF; cdr3_nt: TGTGCCAGCAGTTGGACAGGGGTGGGCAGCAATCAGCCCCAGCATTTT; v_call: TRBV2; j_call: TRBJ1-5; d_call: TRBD1; clone_size: once
cdr3_aa: CASSDRLISGNTIYF; cdr3_nt: TGTGCCAGCAGTGATCGACTGATCTCTGGAAACACCATATATTTT; v_call: TRBV6-1; j_call: TRBJ1-3; d_call: NA; clone_size: NA
cdr3_aa: CASSESFMGGSPLHF; cdr3_nt: TGTGCCAGCAGTGAATCATTTATGGGGGGGTCACCCCTCCACTTT; v_call: TRBV6-1; j_call: TRBJ1-6; d_call: NA; clone_size: NA
cdr3_aa: CASTMTGTDTQYF; cdr3_nt: TGTGCCAGCACTATGACAGGGACAGATACGCAGTATTTT; v_call: TRBV6-5; j_call: TRBJ2-3; d_call: TRBD1; clone_size: NA
cdr3_aa: CASRPSRTSEGTQYF; cdr3_nt: TGCGCCAGCAGGCCCTCACGGACTAGTGAAGGTACGCAGTATTTT; v_call: TRBV5-1; j_call: TRBJ2-3; d_call: TRBD2; clone_size: NA
cdr3_aa: CASSQRGFTTEAFF; cdr3_nt: TGTGCCAGCAGCCAACGAGGGTTTACCACTGAAGCTTTCTTT; v_call: TRBV3-1/TRBV3-2; j_call: TRBJ1-1; d_call: NA; clone_size: NA
cdr3_aa: CASSLGVGDTGELFF; cdr3_nt: TGTGCCAGCAGCTTAGGGGTAGGGGACACCGGGGAGCTGTTTTTT; v_call: TRBV7-9; j_call: TRBJ2-2; d_call: NA; clone_size: NA
cdr3_aa: CASSQANNEGYTF; cdr3_nt: TGTGCCAGCAGCCAAGCCAATAATGAGGGCTACACCTTC; v_call: TRBV3-1/TRBV3-2; j_call: TRBJ1-2; d_call: NA; clone_size: NA
cdr3_aa: CSASDGQGAWDTQYF; cdr3_nt: TGCAGTGCTAGTGATGGACAGGGGGCTTGGGATACGCAGTATTTT; v_call: TRBV20-1; j_call: TRBJ2-3; d_call: TRBD1; clone_size: NA
cdr3_aa: CASSPTSGGAENEQFF; cdr3_nt: TGCGCCAGCAGCCCGACTAGCGGGGGGGCCGAGAATGAGCAGTTCTTC; v_call: TRBV5-1; j_call: TRBJ2-1; d_call: TRBD2; clone_size: NA
cdr3_aa: CASSRTSGTRRGQETQYF; cdr3_nt: TGTGCCAGCAGCCGAACATCCGGGACTAGGAGGGGCCAAGAGACCCAGTACTTC; v_call: TRBV9; j_call: TRBJ2-5; d_call: TRBD2; clone_size: NA
cdr3_aa: CASSQKPRGETQYF; cdr3_nt: TGTGCCAGCAGCCAAAAACCCAGGGGAGAGACCCAGTACTTC; v_call: TRBV4-2; j_call: TRBJ2-5; d_call: NA; clone_size: NA
cdr3_aa: CASTRGSSYEQYF; cdr3_nt: TGTGCCAGCACCAGGGGGAGCTCCTACGAGCAGTACTTC; v_call: TRBV27; j_call: TRBJ2-7; d_call: TRBD1; clone_size: NA
cdr3_aa: CAWSPTSGRADTQYF; cdr3_nt: TGTGCCTGGAGTCCCACTAGCGGGAGAGCAGATACGCAGTATTTT; v_call: TRBV30; j_call: TRBJ2-3; d_call: TRBD2; clone_size: NA
cdr3_aa: CASSVGPERDGCDEQFF; cdr3_nt: TGTGCCAGCAGCGTAGGCCCTGAGCGGGACGGGTGCGATGAGCAGTTCTTC; v_call: TRBV9; j_call: TRBJ2-1; d_call: TRBD2; clone_size: few
cdr3_aa: CASSLMGPGNEAFF; cdr3_nt: TGTGCCAGCAGCTTGATGGGTCCGGGTAATGAAGCTTTCTTT; v_call: TRBV7-9; j_call: TRBJ1-1; d_call: NA; clone_size: NA
cdr3_aa: CAWSEGRQLNQPQHF; cdr3_nt: TGTGCCTGGAGTGAGGGGAGGCAGCTCAATCAGCCCCAGCATTTT; v_call: TRBV30; j_call: TRBJ1-5; d_call: NA; clone_size: once